This TCR beta chain appears in the sequencing data of a study of radiotherapy plus CTLA-4 blockade in lung cancer. Study results and caveats: In blood, TCR clones derived from the tumor expanded after radiotherapy plus ipilimumab.

The protocol was immunoSEQ multiplex PCR, while the TCRdb copy is restricted to in-frame clones and leaves out a portion. This sample carries over 85,000 clones, roughly 80% of them seen once, and the ten largest clones take about 23%. As regards this clone: The antigen is unknown.

This CDR3 is built from 14 residues. J lost 7 bases, V lost 5 bases, and 4 bases had no gene match. CDR1 is MNHEY and CDR2 is SMNVEV in the germline V gene (reference sequence). Sequences were derived from peripheral blood, sampled from a patient treated with radiotherapy plus ipilimumab. The TCR was taken from a human donor with non-small cell lung cancer that progressed on radiotherapy plus ipilimumab. The V call is TRBV27, the J call TRBJ1-4; TRBD1 matches 10 bases. This chain's CDR3 is CASSATGGFEKLFF. DNA for the CDR3: TGTGCCAGCAGTGCGACAGGGGGCTTTGAAAAACTGTTTTTT.